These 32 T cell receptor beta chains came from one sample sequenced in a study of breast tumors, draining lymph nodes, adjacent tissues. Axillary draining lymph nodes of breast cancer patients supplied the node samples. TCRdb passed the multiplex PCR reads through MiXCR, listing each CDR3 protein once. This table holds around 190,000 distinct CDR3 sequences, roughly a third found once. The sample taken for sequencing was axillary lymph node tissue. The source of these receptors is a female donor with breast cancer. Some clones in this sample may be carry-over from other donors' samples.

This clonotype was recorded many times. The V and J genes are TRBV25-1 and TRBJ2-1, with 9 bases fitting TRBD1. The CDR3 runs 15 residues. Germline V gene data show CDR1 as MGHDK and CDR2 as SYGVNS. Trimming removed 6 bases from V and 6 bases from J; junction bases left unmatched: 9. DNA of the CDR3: TGTGCCAGCAGAGACAGGGGGGTGTTGGTCAATGAGCAGTTCTTC. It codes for CASRDRGVLVNEQFF.

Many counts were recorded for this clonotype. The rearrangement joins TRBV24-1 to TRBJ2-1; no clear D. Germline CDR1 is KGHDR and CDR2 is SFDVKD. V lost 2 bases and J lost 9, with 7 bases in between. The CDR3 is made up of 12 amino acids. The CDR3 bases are TGTGCCACCAGTGATTCGGCTGCTGAGCAGTTCTTC. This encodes CATSDSAAEQFF.

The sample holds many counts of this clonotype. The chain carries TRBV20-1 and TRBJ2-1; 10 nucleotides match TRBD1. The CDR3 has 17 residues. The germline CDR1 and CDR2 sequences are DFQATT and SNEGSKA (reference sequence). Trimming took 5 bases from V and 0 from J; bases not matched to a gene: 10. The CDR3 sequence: CSARTIGQGGSYNEQFF. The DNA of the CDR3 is TGCAGTGCTCGAACCATTGGACAGGGGGGCTCCTACAATGAGCAGTTCTTC.

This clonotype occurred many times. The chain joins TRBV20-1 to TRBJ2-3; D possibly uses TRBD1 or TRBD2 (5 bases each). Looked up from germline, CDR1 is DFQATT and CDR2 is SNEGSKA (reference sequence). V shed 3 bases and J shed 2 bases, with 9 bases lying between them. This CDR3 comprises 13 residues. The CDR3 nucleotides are TGCAGTGCTAGTTCGGGGACCACAGATACGCAGTATTTT. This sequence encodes CSASSGTTDTQYF.

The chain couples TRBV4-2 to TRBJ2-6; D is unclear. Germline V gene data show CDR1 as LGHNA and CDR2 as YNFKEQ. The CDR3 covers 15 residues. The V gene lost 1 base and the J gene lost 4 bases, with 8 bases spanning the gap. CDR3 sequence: CASSQVGQGANVLTF. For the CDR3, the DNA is TGTGCCAGCAGCCAAGTAGGGCAGGGGGCCAACGTCCTGACTTTC.

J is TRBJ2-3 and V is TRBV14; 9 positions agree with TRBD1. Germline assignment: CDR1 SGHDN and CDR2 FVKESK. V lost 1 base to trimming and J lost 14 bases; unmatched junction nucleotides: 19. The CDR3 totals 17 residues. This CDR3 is CASSQAQGAWGTDMRYF. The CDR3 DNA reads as TGTGCCAGCAGCCAAGCACAGGGGGCCTGGGGCACAGATATGCGGTATTTT.

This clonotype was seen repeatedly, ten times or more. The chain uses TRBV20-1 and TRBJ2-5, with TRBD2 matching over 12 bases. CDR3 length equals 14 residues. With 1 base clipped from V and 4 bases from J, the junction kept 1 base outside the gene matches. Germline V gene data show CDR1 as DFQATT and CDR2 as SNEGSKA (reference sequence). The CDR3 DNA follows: TGCAGTGCTAGAGGGGGACTAGCGGGAGAGACCCAGTACTTC. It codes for CSARGGLAGETQYF.

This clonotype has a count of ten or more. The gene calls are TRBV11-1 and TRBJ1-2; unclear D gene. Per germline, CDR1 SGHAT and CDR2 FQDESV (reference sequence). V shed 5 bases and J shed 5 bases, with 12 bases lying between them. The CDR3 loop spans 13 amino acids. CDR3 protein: CASSPDGTYGYTF. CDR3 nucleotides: TGTGCCAGCAGCCCGGACGGAACTTATGGCTACACCTTC.

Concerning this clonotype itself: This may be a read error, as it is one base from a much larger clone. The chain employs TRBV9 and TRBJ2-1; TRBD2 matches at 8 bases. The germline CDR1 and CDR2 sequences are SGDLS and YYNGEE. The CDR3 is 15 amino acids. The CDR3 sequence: CASSPSGRAYNEPFF. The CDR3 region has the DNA TGTGCCAGCAGCCCCAGCGGGAGAGCATACAATGAGCCGTTCTTC.

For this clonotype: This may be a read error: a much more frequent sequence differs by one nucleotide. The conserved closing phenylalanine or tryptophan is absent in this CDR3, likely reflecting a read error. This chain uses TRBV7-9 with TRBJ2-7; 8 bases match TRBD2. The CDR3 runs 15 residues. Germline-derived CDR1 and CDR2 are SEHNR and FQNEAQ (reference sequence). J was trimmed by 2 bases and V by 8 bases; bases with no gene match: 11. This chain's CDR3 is CASGYTGTRTYEQYL. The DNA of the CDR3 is TGTGCCAGCGGATACACCGGGACTAGAACCTACGAGCAGTACCTC.

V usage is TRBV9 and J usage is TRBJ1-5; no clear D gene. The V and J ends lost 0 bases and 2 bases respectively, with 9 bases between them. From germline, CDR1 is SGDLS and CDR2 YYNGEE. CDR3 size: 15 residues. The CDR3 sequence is CASSVGEYGNQPQHF. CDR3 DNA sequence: TGTGCCAGCAGCGTAGGAGAGTATGGCAATCAGCCCCAGCATTTT.

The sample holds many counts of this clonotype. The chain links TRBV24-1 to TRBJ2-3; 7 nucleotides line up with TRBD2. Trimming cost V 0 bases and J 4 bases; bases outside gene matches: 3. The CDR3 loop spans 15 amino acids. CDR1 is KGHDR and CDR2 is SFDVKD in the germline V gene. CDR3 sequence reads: CATSDLRAGADTQYF. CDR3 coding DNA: TGTGCCACCAGTGATTTGCGGGCGGGGGCAGATACGCAGTATTTT.

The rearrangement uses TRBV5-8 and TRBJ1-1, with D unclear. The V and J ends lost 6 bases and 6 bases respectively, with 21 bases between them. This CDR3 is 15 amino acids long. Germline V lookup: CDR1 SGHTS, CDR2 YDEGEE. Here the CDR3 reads CASTLSYWCGSEAFF. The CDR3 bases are TGTGCCAGCACCCTATCGTATTGGTGCGGCTCTGAAGCTTTCTTT. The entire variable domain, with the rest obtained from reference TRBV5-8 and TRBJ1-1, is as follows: EAGVTQSPTHLIKTRGQQATLRCSPISGHTSVYWYQQALGLGLQFLLWYDEGEERNRGNFPPRFSGRQFPNYSSELNVNALELEDSALYLCASTLSYWCGSEAFFGQGTRLTVV.

The CDR3 spells CASSFLDRGAKLFF. CDR3 in DNA: TGTGCCAGCAGTTTCCTCGATCGAGGGGCAAAACTGTTTTTT. The chain recombines TRBV12-3 or TRBV12-4 with TRBJ1-4; D possibly corresponds to TRBD1 (5 bases). The ends were cut back, 3 bases at V and 10 bases at J, with 15 bases in the middle. The CDR3 is 14 residues long.

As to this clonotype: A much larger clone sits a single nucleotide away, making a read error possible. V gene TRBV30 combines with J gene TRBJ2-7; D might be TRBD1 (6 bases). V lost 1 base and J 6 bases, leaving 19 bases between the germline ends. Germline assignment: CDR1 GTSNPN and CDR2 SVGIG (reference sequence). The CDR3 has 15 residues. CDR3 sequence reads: CAWSAPGALLCEQYF. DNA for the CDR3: TGTGCCTGGAGTGCACCAGGGGCCTTACTCTGCGAGCAGTACTTC.

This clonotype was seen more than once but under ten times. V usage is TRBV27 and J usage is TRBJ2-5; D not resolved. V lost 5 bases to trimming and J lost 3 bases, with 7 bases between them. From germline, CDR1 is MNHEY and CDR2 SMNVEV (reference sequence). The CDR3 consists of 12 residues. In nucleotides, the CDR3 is TGTGCCAGCAGTAATATCAAAGAGACCCAGTACTTC. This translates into CASSNIKETQYF.

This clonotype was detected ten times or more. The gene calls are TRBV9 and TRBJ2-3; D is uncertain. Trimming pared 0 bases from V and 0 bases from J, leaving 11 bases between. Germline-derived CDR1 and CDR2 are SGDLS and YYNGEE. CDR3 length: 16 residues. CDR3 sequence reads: CASSVDPNRSTDTQYF. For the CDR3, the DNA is TGTGCCAGCAGCGTAGATCCCAATAGGAGCACAGATACGCAGTATTTT.

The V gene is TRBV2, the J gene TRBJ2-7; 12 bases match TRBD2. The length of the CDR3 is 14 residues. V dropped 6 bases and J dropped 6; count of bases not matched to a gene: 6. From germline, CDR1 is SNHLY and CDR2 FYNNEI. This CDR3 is CASRRLAGAGEQYF. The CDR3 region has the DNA TGTGCCAGCAGGCGACTAGCGGGAGCAGGCGAGCAGTACTTC.

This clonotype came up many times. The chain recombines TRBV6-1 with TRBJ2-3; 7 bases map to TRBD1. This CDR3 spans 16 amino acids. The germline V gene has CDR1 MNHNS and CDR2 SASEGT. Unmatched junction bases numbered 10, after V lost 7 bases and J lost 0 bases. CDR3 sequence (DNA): TGTGCCAGCAACAGACAGGGCTCCTCTAGCACAGATACGCAGTATTTT. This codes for CASNRQGSSSTDTQYF.

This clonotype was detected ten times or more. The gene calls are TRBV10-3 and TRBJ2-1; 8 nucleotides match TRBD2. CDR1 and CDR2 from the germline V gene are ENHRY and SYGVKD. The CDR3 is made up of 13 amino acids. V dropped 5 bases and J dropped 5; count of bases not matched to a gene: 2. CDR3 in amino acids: CAISLSGDNEQFF. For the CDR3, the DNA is TGTGCCATCAGTCTTAGCGGGGACAATGAGCAGTTCTTC.

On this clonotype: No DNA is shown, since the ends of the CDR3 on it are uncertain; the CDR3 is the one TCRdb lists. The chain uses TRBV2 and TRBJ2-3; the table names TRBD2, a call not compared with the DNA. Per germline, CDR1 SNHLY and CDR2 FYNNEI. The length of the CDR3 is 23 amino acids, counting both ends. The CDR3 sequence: CTCSARPSGGPGVVGPRTDTQYF.

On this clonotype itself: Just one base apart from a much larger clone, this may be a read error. The CDR3 protein is CASSQGQSLSYEQYF. The CDR3 region has the DNA TGTGCCAGCAGTCAGGGGCAATCCCTCTCCTACGAGCAGTACTTC. The chain carries TRBV6-5 and TRBJ2-7, with D perhaps TRBD1 (6 bases). CDR1 is MNHEY, CDR2 SVGAGI, per germline. Deletions cut 5 bases from V and 0 bases from J, with 14 bases between. CDR3 length equals 15 residues.

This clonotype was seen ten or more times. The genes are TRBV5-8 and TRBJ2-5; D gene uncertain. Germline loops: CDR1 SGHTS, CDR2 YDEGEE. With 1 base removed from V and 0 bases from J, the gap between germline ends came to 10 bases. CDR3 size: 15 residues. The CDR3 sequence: CASSLIDWNQETQYF. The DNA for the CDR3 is TGTGCCAGCAGCTTGATTGACTGGAACCAAGAGACCCAGTACTTC.

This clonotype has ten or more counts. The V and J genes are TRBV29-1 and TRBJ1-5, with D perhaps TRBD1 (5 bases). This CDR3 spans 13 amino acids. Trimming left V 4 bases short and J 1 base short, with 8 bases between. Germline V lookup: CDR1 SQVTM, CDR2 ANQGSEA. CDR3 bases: TGCAGCGTTGCGGACACAAGCAATCAGCCCCAGCATTTT. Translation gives CSVADTSNQPQHF.

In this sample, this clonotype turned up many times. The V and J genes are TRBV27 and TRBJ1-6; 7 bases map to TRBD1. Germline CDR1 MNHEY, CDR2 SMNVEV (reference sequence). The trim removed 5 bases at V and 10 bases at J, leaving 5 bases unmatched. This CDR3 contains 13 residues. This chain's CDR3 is CASSMTGNSPLHF. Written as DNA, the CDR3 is TGTGCCAGCAGTATGACAGGGAACTCACCCCTCCACTTT.

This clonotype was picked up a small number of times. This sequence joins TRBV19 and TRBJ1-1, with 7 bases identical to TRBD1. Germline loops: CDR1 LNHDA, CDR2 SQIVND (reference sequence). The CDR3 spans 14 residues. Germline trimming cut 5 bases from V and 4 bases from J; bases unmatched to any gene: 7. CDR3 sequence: CASSGTVASTEAFF. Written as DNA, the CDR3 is TGTGCCAGTAGTGGGACAGTGGCCTCCACTGAAGCTTTCTTT.

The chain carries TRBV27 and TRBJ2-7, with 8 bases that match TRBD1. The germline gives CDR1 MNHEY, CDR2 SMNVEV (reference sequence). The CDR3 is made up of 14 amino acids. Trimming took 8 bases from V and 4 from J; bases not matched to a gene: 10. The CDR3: CASGRQGAMYEQYF. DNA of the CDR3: TGTGCCAGCGGGCGGCAGGGGGCGATGTACGAGCAGTACTTC.

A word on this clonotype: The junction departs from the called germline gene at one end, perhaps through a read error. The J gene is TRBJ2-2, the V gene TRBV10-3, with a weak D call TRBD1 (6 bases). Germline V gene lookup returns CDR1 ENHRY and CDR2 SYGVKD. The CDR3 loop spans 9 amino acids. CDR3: CAISPRGGF. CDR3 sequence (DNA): TGTGCCATCAGTCCCCGAGGGGGTTTT.

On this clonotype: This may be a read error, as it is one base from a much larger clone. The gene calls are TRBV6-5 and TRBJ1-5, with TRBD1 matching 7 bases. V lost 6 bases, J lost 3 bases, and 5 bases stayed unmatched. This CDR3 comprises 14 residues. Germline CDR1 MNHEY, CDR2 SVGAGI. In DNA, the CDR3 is TGTGCCAGCAGCCTGACAGGGTACAATCAGCCCCAGCATTTT. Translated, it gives CASSLTGYNQPQHF.

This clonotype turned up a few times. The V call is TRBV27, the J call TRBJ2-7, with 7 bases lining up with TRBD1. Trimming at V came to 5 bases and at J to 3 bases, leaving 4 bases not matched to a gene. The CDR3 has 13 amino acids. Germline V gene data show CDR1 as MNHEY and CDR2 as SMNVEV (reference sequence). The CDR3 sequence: CASSRGQIYEQYF. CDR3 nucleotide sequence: TGTGCCAGCAGTAGGGGACAGATCTACGAGCAGTACTTC.

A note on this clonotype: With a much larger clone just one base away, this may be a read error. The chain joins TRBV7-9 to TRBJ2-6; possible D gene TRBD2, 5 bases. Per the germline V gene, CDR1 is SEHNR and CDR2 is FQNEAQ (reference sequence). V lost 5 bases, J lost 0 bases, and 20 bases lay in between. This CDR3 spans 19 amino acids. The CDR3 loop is CASSPFSGVPPSGANVLTF. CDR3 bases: TGTGCCAGCAGCCCCTTCTCCGGGGTCCCGCCCTCTGGGGCCAACGTCCTGACTTTC. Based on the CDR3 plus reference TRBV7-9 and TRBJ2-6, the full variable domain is DTGVSQNPRHKITKRGQNVTFRCDPISEHNRLYWYRQTLGQGPEFLTYFQNEAQLEKSRLLSDRFSAERPKGSFSTLEIQRTEQGDSAMYLCASSPFSGVPPSGANVLTFGAGSRLTVL.

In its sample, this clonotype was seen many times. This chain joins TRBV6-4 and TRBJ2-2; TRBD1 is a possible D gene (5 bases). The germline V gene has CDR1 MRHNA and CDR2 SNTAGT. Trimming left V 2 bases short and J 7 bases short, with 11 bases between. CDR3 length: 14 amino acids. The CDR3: CASSDGHDSGELFF. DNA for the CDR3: TGTGCCAGCAGTGACGGGCATGACAGCGGGGAGCTGTTTTTT.